Shown below are 17 T cell receptor beta chains from a single sample sequenced in a study of blood T cell repertoires in COVID-19. Sequencing used immunoSEQ multiplex PCR; TCRdb keeps in-frame clones, though not all of them. This sample has about 290,000 clones; 85% occur once, and the top ten carry less than 4.5%. The sequenced sample consisted of peripheral blood. These TCRs come from a woman aged 45 to 65 with active or convalescent COVID-19.

A single count supports this clone. The chain recombines TRBV28 with TRBJ2-7; the match to TRBD2 covers 9 bases. Per the germline V gene, CDR1 is MDHEN and CDR2 is SYDVKM. The CDR3 spans 13 residues. The V gene end was trimmed by 6 bases and the J gene end by 7 bases; junction bases not matched to a gene: 7. CDR3 sequence reads: CASRPGLAREQYF. CDR3 DNA: TGTGCCAGCAGACCTGGACTAGCGAGAGAGCAGTACTTC.

This chain joins TRBV2 and TRBJ1-1; 10 bases match TRBD1. The CDR3 has 16 residues. V shed 5 bases, J shed 5 bases, and the junction held 11 bases outside the gene matches. Per the germline V gene, CDR1 is SNHLY and CDR2 is FYNNEI. CDR3 bases: TGTGCCAGCAGTCCCCGGACAGGGGGAGGACGTACTGAAGCTTTCTTT. Translating gives CASSPRTGGGRTEAFF.

The V call is TRBV7-2, the J call TRBJ2-1; the match to TRBD2 covers 9 bases. Trimming at V came to 2 bases and at J to 5 bases, leaving 10 bases not matched to a gene. Per germline, CDR1 SGHTA and CDR2 FQGNSA. This CDR3 region has 17 residues. The CDR3: CASSLKSSASGNNEQFF. In DNA form, the CDR3 reads TGTGCCAGCAGCTTAAAGTCTTCGGCTAGCGGGAACAATGAGCAGTTCTTC. The variable domain in full, with the rest retrieved from reference TRBV7-2 and TRBJ2-1, is GAGVSQSPSNKVTEKGKDVELRCDPISGHTALYWYRQSLGQGLEFLIYFQGNSAPDKSGLPSDRFSAERTGGSVSTLTIQRTQQEDSAVYLCASSLKSSASGNNEQFFGPGTRLTVL.

The gene calls are TRBV6-1 and TRBJ2-6; 7 nucleotides line up with TRBD2. The germline CDR1 and CDR2 sequences are MNHNS and SASEGT. This CDR3 contains 18 residues. Germline trimming cut 1 base from V and 0 bases from J; bases unmatched to any gene: 6. CDR3 nucleotide sequence: TGTGCCAGCAGTGAAGACGGCAGGGACTACTCTGGGGCCAACGTCCTGACTTTC. Its protein is CASSEDGRDYSGANVLTF.

The chain uses TRBV28 and TRBJ2-5; D might be TRBD1 (6 bases). Trimming took 4 bases from V and 5 from J, leaving 17 bases between them. This CDR3 spans 15 amino acids. Germline V lookup: CDR1 MDHEN, CDR2 SYDVKM. In nucleotides, the CDR3 is TGTGCCAGCAGTTGGGATTTGGGGGCAGGGGAGACCCAGTACTTC. Protein sequence: CASSWDLGAGETQYF.

On this clone itself: A junction boundary mismatches the germline segment, possibly from a read error. The V call is TRBV6-5, the J call TRBJ1-1; 7 bases match TRBD1. The CDR3 length is 13 residues. Germline CDR1 is MNHEY and CDR2 is SVGAGI. The CDR3: CATRTGRNSEAFF. The CDR3 DNA reads as TGTGCCACGAGGACAGGACGGAACTCTGAAGCTTTCTTT.

This chain links TRBV5-1 with TRBJ2-1; D is perhaps TRBD2 (6 bases). Trimming removed 1 base from V and 10 bases from J, with 12 bases in between. CDR1 and CDR2 (germline): SGHRS, YFSETQ. This CDR3 is 13 amino acids long. The CDR3 nucleotides read TGCGCCAGCAGCTTGTTGACTAGTGACGAGCAGTTCTTC. The encoded protein is CASSLLTSDEQFF.

This chain links TRBV11-2 with TRBJ1-4, with no clear D. From germline, CDR1 is SGHAT and CDR2 FQNNGV. The CDR3 runs 15 residues. V was shortened by 2 bases and J by 0 bases, with 7 bases between the two germline ends. The CDR3 loop is CASSLWSATNEKLFF. The CDR3 DNA is TGTGCCAGCAGCTTATGGAGTGCAACTAATGAAAAACTGTTTTTT. The whole variable domain, remainder taken from reference TRBV11-2 and TRBJ1-4, is EAGVAQSPRYKIIEKRQSVAFWCNPISGHATLYWYQQILGQGPKLLIQFQNNGVVDDSQLPKDRFSAERLKGVDSTLKIQPAKLEDSAVYLCASSLWSATNEKLFFGSGTQLSVL.

V and J are TRBV19 and TRBJ1-2; possibly TRBD1 for D (5 bases). The CDR3 is 11 residues long. V gave up 9 bases and J gave up 8 bases, with 13 bases separating them. Per germline, CDR1 LNHDA and CDR2 SQIVND (reference sequence). CDR3: CASSRQGGYTF. In DNA, the CDR3 is TGTGCCAGCTCCCGCCAGGGAGGCTACACCTTC.

The DNA of the CDR3 is TGCGCCAGCAGCACAGGGGGGACTGAAGCTTTCTTT. Residues: CASSTGGTEAFF. The chain joins TRBV5-1 to TRBJ1-1; 8 bases agree with TRBD1. Germline CDR1 reads SGHRS; CDR2 reads YFSETQ. V was pared by 4 bases and J by 5 bases, with 1 base of the junction left unmatched. CDR3 length: 12 residues.

J is TRBJ1-5 and V is TRBV27; TRBD1 agrees at 7 bases. V lost 5 bases, J lost 7 bases, and 11 bases stayed unmatched. Germline CDR1 is MNHEY and CDR2 is SMNVEV (reference sequence). The CDR3 is made up of 15 amino acids. CDR3 protein: CASSPVVGGRQPQHF. CDR3 nucleotide sequence: TGTGCCAGCAGTCCGGTGGTAGGGGGCAGGCAGCCCCAGCATTTT.

The CDR3 here is CASSIGTGYGYTF. CDR3 nucleotides: TGTGCCAGTAGCATTGGGACAGGGTATGGCTACACCTTC. This chain connects TRBV19 to TRBJ1-2; 9 bases fit TRBD1. V lost 6 bases and J lost 5; bases outside the gene matches: 4. Germline values: CDR1 LNHDA, CDR2 SQIVND (reference sequence). The CDR3 has 13 residues. The whole variable domain, remainder taken from reference TRBV19 and TRBJ1-2, is DGGITQSPKYLFRKEGQNVTLSCEQNLNHDAMYWYRQDPGQGLRLIYYSQIVNDFQKGDIAEGYSVSREKKESFPLTVTSAQKNPTAFYLCASSIGTGYGYTFGSGTRLTVV.

This chain links TRBV6-5 with TRBJ2-7; 7 nucleotides match TRBD1. Germline assignment: CDR1 MNHEY and CDR2 SVGAGI. The CDR3 contains 12 residues. Unmatched junction bases numbered 9, after V lost 6 bases and J lost 10 bases. CDR3 bases: TGTGCCAGCAGATTCCCAGGGGGTAATCAGTACTTC. This encodes CASRFPGGNQYF.

The chain combines TRBV9 with TRBJ1-1, with a possible D match to TRBD1 (6 bases). The CDR3 runs to 15 residues. Trimming shortened V by 4 bases and J by 0 bases, and 13 bases separated the two germline ends. Germline V CDR1 and CDR2: SGDLS, YYNGEE. CDR3 region: CASSIQGVVNTEAFF. CDR3 sequence (DNA): TGTGCCAGCAGCATACAGGGAGTAGTGAACACTGAAGCTTTCTTT.

The V and J genes are TRBV25-1 and TRBJ1-2, with TRBD1 as a possible D gene (5 bases). The ends were cut back, 1 base at V and 2 bases at J, with 8 bases in the middle. This CDR3 spans 14 amino acids. Germline V lookup: CDR1 MGHDK, CDR2 SYGVNS. As DNA, the CDR3 is TGTGCCAGCAGTGAATCTGACAGAAACTATGGCTACACCTTC. Amino acids: CASSESDRNYGYTF.

This clone was counted a single time. The chain recombines TRBV9 with TRBJ1-6, with 7 bases identical to TRBD1. This CDR3 comprises 15 residues. The V gene end was trimmed by 4 bases and the J gene end by 9 bases; junction bases not matched to a gene: 10. The germline V gene encodes CDR1 SGDLS and CDR2 YYNGEE. In DNA, the CDR3 is TGTGCCAGCAGCCCCCGATCGGGACAGCCTTCACCCCTCCACTTT. Translated, it gives CASSPRSGQPSPLHF.

This clone has a single count. The chain recombines TRBV2 with TRBJ2-7; 9 bases are a match to TRBD1. Trimming cost V 7 bases and J 3 bases; bases outside gene matches: 4. The CDR3 consists of 13 residues. Per the germline V gene, CDR1 is SNHLY and CDR2 is FYNNEI. In DNA, the CDR3 is TGTGCCAGCACCAGGGACAGGGACTACGAGCAGTACTTC. Its protein product is CASTRDRDYEQYF.